These 7 T cell receptor beta chains came from one sample sequenced in a study of vaccination and CD4 T cells after COVID-19. Sequencing of the DNA from cultured CD4+ T cells was carried out with the Oncomine TCR Beta short-read assay. TCRdb re-derived calls from the PCR reads in MiXCR, one entry per CDR3 protein. Of 9,000 to 13,000 distinct CDR3 sequences in the sample, around 77% were seen once. Treatment denoted: approximately nine-day PBMC culture with coronavirus spike peptide pools or control peptides (ViraFEST assay). These receptors lack a known antigen. The sequenced sample consisted of CD4+ T cells from blood, cultured in vitro. These receptors all come from a human donor who had recovered from COVID-19.

This clonotype was observed a single time. The chain is built from TRBV7-2 and TRBJ2-3; 7 bases fit TRBD2. CDR3 size: 20 residues. Germline V gives CDR1 SGHTA, CDR2 FQGNSA. The V gene end was trimmed by 0 bases and the J gene end by 0 bases; junction bases not matched to a gene: 15. In DNA, the CDR3 is TGTGCCAGCAGCTTAGCAATACGGGTTGGGGGGGGACGAAGCACAGATACGCAGTATTTT. It codes for CASSLAIRVGGGRSTDTQYF.

This clonotype turned up a few times. This rearrangement joins TRBV6-1 to TRBJ1-5; D possibly corresponds to TRBD1 (6 bases). Between the trimmed V and J ends, which lost 5 bases and 1 base, there was a span of 9 bases. The CDR3 covers 14 residues. Germline CDR1 reads MNHNS; CDR2 reads SASEGT. In DNA, the CDR3 is TGTGCCAGCAGTCAGCAGGGGAGCAATCAGCCCCAGCATTTT. Its protein product is CASSQQGSNQPQHF.

The chain is built from TRBV28 and TRBJ1-5, with no clear D. The germline V gene has CDR1 MDHEN and CDR2 SYDVKM. Trimming removed 2 bases from V and 6 bases from J, with 5 bases in between. The CDR3 runs 12 residues. In DNA, the CDR3 is TGTGCCAGCAGTTTAAGGGTTCAGCCCCAGCATTTT. It encodes CASSLRVQPQHF.

The rearrangement joins TRBV5-5 to TRBJ1-6; TRBD1 matches at 8 bases. CDR1 SGHKS and CDR2 YYEKEE come from the germline V gene (reference sequence). Trimming cost V 3 bases and J 0 bases; bases outside gene matches: 8. This CDR3 contains 18 residues. The CDR3 spells CASSWGQVFNSYNSPLHF. The DNA of the CDR3 is TGTGCCAGCAGCTGGGGACAGGTCTTCAACTCCTATAATTCACCCCTCCACTTT.

CDR3: CATSRDPGGGPQHF. In DNA, the CDR3 is TGTGCCACCAGCAGAGACCCAGGGGGGGGGCCCCAGCATTTT. This rearrangement joins TRBV15 to TRBJ1-5; 7 bases align to TRBD1. The J segment lost 9 bases and the V segment lost 0 bases, leaving 5 bases of the junction unmatched. The CDR3 consists of 14 residues. Germline loops: CDR1 LNHNV, CDR2 YYDKDF (reference sequence).

The V gene is TRBV20-1, the J gene TRBJ1-2; 7 nucleotides align to TRBD1. The J segment lost 4 bases and the V segment lost 5 bases, leaving 7 bases of the junction unmatched. This CDR3 spans 13 amino acids. The germline gives CDR1 DFQATT, CDR2 SNEGSKA (reference sequence). The CDR3 bases are TGCAGTGCTCCCTCCGGGACAGCCTATGGCTACACCTTC. Amino acids: CSAPSGTAYGYTF.

V usage is TRBV21-1 and J usage is TRBJ2-7. TRBV21-1 corresponds to a pseudogene. The CDR3 loop spans 15 amino acids. The CDR3 spells CASSKRPGRFYEQYF. The CDR3 nucleotides are TGTGCCAGCAGCAAAAGGCCAGGCCGCTTCTACGAGCAGTACTTC.